These 10 T cell receptor beta chains share one sample of origin, sequenced in a study of blood T cell repertoires in COVID-19. Sequencing was performed with immunoSEQ multiplex PCR; in TCRdb, only in-frame clones are kept and a portion is missing. The sample includes over 150,000 clones, around 90% of them seen just once. Specimen: peripheral blood. These receptors all stem from a woman aged 60-75 years who had recovered from COVID-19.

This clone was picked up one time. V gene TRBV2 combines with J gene TRBJ2-7; 7 bases align to TRBD1. Germline V gene lookup returns CDR1 SNHLY and CDR2 FYNNEI. The V segment lost 6 bases and the J segment 2 bases; nucleotides outside the gene matches: 7. The CDR3 contains 14 residues. In DNA, the CDR3 is TGTGCCAGCAGGGCCGACAGGGTCGCCTACGAGCAGTACTTC. This gives the protein CASRADRVAYEQYF. Combining the CDR3 with reference TRBV2 and TRBJ2-7 gives the whole variable domain EPEVTQTPSHQVTQMGQEVILRCVPISNHLYFYWYRQILGQKVEFLVSFYNNEISEKSEIFDDQFSVERPDGSNFTLKIRSTKLEDSAMYFCASRADRVAYEQYFGPGTRLTVT.

This rearrangement joins TRBV5-5 to TRBJ1-4; a possible D gene is TRBD1 (5 bases). The CDR3 length is 13 residues. Between the trimmed V and J ends, which lost 3 bases and 8 bases, there was a span of 11 bases. The germline CDR1 and CDR2 sequences are SGHKS and YYEKEE (reference sequence). CDR3 sequence: CASSWQQEEKLFF. DNA of the CDR3: TGTGCCAGCAGCTGGCAACAGGAGGAAAAACTGTTTTTT.

The DNA for the CDR3 is TGCGCCAGCAGCTTGGTCGGCGGGGGCCGCACAGATACGCAGTATTTT. Translated: CASSLVGGGRTDTQYF. The rearrangement joins TRBV5-1 to TRBJ2-3; D perhaps matches TRBD2 (7 bases). V gave up 0 bases and J gave up 1 base, with 12 bases separating them. Per the germline V gene, CDR1 is SGHRS and CDR2 is YFSETQ. This CDR3 region has 16 residues. Looking up the rest from reference TRBV5-1 and TRBJ2-3 gives the full variable domain: KAGVTQTPRYLIKTRGQQVTLSCSPISGHRSVSWYQQTPGQGLQFLFEYFSETQRNKGNFPGRFSGRQFSNSRSEMNVSTLELGDSALYLCASSLVGGGRTDTQYFGPGTRLTVL.

V gene TRBV7-9 combines with J gene TRBJ2-1; 7 bases map to TRBD2. With 4 bases clipped from V and 7 bases from J, the junction kept 7 bases outside the gene matches. Germline V gene sequence: CDR1 SEHNR, CDR2 FQNEAQ (reference sequence). The CDR3 sequence is 14 residues long. DNA of the CDR3: TGTGCCAGCAGCTGGGGAACTAGCGAGAATGAGCAGTTCTTC. It specifies CASSWGTSENEQFF.

The chain carries TRBV7-3 and TRBJ2-3; no clear D. The CDR3 is made up of 9 amino acids. Germline V gene sequence: CDR1 SGHTA, CDR2 FQGTGA. Trimming pared 7 bases from V and 12 bases from J, leaving 8 bases between. CDR3 loop: CASTPTQYF. For the CDR3, the DNA is TGTGCCAGCACCCCTACCCAGTATTTT.

This chain joins TRBV5-1 and TRBJ1-1; 8 bases are shared with TRBD1. Germline-derived CDR1 and CDR2 are SGHRS and YFSETQ. With V trimmed by 0 bases and J by 5 bases, 6 bases remained unmatched. The CDR3 extends over 15 amino acids. This chain's CDR3 is CASSLAEGQGTEAFF. CDR3 bases: TGCGCCAGCAGCTTGGCCGAAGGACAGGGAACTGAAGCTTTCTTT.

The rearrangement uses TRBV9 and TRBJ2-1; the match to TRBD2 covers 11 bases. J was trimmed by 0 bases and V by 3 bases; bases with no gene match: 8. Germline V CDR1 and CDR2: SGDLS, YYNGEE. This CDR3 region has 18 residues. CDR3 protein: CASSAGLAGGISYNEQFF. CDR3 DNA: TGTGCCAGCAGCGCCGGGCTAGCGGGGGGTATCTCCTACAATGAGCAGTTCTTC. The whole variable domain, remainder taken from reference TRBV9 and TRBJ2-1, is DSGVTQTPKHLITATGQRVTLRCSPRSGDLSVYWYQQSLDQGLQFLIQYYNGEERAKGNILERFSAQQFPDLHSELNLSSLELGDSALYFCASSAGLAGGISYNEQFFGPGTRLTVL.

This chain's CDR3 is CASSQGGSYNSPLHF. Written as DNA, the CDR3 is TGCGCCAGCTCACAGGGGGGCTCCTATAATTCACCCCTCCACTTT. This chain links TRBV5-1 with TRBJ1-6, with 8 bases matching TRBD1. CDR1 and CDR2 (germline): SGHRS, YFSETQ. This CDR3 is built from 15 residues. V gave up 7 bases and J gave up 0 bases; unmatched junction bases: 3.

This clone came up a few times. The chain carries TRBV5-4 and TRBJ1-6; a possible D gene is TRBD1 (6 bases). Trimming removed 7 bases from V and 5 bases from J, with 13 bases in between. Germline assignment: CDR1 SGHNT and CDR2 YYREEE (reference sequence). The CDR3 loop spans 14 amino acids. The CDR3 protein is CASGGRDNNSPLHF. CDR3 bases: TGTGCCAGCGGGGGTCGGGACAATAATTCACCCCTCCACTTT.

This clone was seen a single time. The rearrangement joins TRBV5-8 to TRBJ2-5; 7 nucleotides match TRBD1. Trimming took 4 bases from V and 2 from J; bases not matched to a gene: 8. The CDR3 is made up of 15 amino acids. In germline, CDR1 is SGHTS, CDR2 YDEGEE. DNA for the CDR3: TGTGCCAGCAGCCTGGGACAGAGCTTACAAGAGACCCAGTACTTC. As protein: CASSLGQSLQETQYF.